This T cell receptor beta chain was sequenced in a study of blood T cells in healthy people across ages (dated by TCRdb to the mid-2010s). Study-wide context: In model experiments, roughly one uniquely barcoded TCR beta cDNA molecule per two T cells was captured by template switching. The study analyzed two additional independent replicas of 1 million unique cDNA reads from the same blood draw for two donors, one aged 18 to 30 and one aged 80 or older. Donors of different ages were randomly distributed across sequencing lanes to avoid experimental bias. Donors were grouped into four age groups: young (average approximately 15 years), middle-aged (about 38), aged (about 60) and long-lived (around 80). The study measured age-related changes in TCR beta repertoire diversity using deep sequencing normalized with unique cDNA molecular identifiers.

This clonotype showed up just a few times. It lacks a known antigen. There are no base qualities to consult, and no much larger clone falls within one base. The study at large found these results: Because the CMV infection status of the donors was unknown, age-related changes in expanded clonotypes may potentially have been confounded. Observed TCR beta diversity per million T cells fell roughly linearly with age, and a significant reduction was already apparent by age around 40. Estimates of total diversity from one million sequenced T cells were regarded as lower bounds and underestimates. Observed TCR beta diversity correlated strongly with the percentage of naive T cells measured by flow cytometry. Bulk unsorted PBMC profiling prevented conclusive comparison of naive and antigen-experienced compartments. Compared with the aged group, more naive CD4+ T cells, fewer expanded clones and increased TCR diversity were shown by the long-lived group, suggesting age selection.

Systemically healthy Caucasian individuals from Russia, 35 to 50 in total and aged about 6 to 100 years, were included as donors. Each donor gave ten milliliters of peripheral blood, drawn into EDTA-treated Vacutainer tubes. Ficoll-Paque density-gradient centrifugation was used to isolate PBMCs, with at least 6.5 million per sample. Trizol reagent was used to extract total RNA from the PBMCs, yielding at least 6 micrograms per sample. Naive CD45RAhigh/CD27high T cell percentages were measured by flow cytometry on a PBMC aliquot from every donor. Deletion took 5 bases off V and 6 bases off J, with a span of 22 bases between the germline ends. The germline V gene encodes CDR1 GTSNPN and CDR2 SVGIG (reference sequence). The CDR3 sequence holds 15 residues, the cysteine and phenylalanine included. The only DNA kept is the CDR3, 45 bases in frame from the first base. Library creation used 5' RACE. The instrument given in TCRdb is Illumina HiSeq 2500. A second PCR of roughly 7 to 11 cycles was performed with a sample-barcoded 5' primer and a J-beta primer mix. Each TCR beta cDNA molecule received a unique molecular identifier from a template-switch 5' adaptor carrying 12 random nucleotides. Each sample yielded at least 2.5 million CDR3-containing paired-end reads. The Mint cDNA synthesis kit, primed by a TRBC-specific oligonucleotide, was used to synthesize first-strand cDNA from all RNA. Following uracil-DNA glycosylase treatment, a first 18-cycle PCR with universal primers M1SS and BC2_uni_R was performed on all cDNA. The source study handled its data this way. Each sample was normalized by randomly selecting 1 million high-quality reads, each carrying a distinct molecular identifier. Instead of being binned into consensus sequences, reads with shared molecular identifiers were discarded. CDR3 identification, clonotype clustering and error correction used MiTCR with a Q25 quality threshold and the strictest error-elimination algorithm. A nonparametric unseen species model with Euler transformation was used to estimate lower-bound total TCR beta diversity. The public reads were reprocessed in TCRdb via fastp at Q25 and MiXCR, keeping in-frame beta chains. Every CDR3 protein is listed once, alongside the most common genes and DNA of its rows. TCRdb's processing, not the study's, gives the V and J calls here. The sample table contains hundreds of thousands of distinct CDR3 sequences; only one count was recorded for roughly 31% of them. The ten largest clones represent 15% to 18% of the sample.

The sample comprised blood. This chain joins TRBV30 to TRBJ1-1; the D segment could be TRBD1, given 5 matching bases. This sequence was found in a woman older than 75 in good health. CDR3 region: CAWGGSKLGYSEAFF. The DNA sequence is TGTGCCTGGGGGGGGTCGAAGTTGGGTTACTCTGAAGCTTTCTTT.